This entry is about one T cell receptor (beta chain). Its antigen remains unknown. Each cDNA molecule carried a unique molecular identifier. MiXCR was run by TCRdb on the 5' RACE reads, yielding one entry per CDR3 protein. The sample lists more than 45,000 distinct CDR3 sequences; around 6.4% were seen once. The germline CDR1 and CDR2 sequences are MNHEY and SVGAGI. Trimming stripped 8 bases from V and 1 base from J, with 5 bases between. This CDR3 region has 11 residues. This entry is derived from a study of early T cells in non-severe SARS-CoV-2 infection. Whole-study context: Sequencing of unsorted whole blood was done on bulk RNA, leaving chains unpaired. Study-level points and caveats: VDJdb matching favored anti-spike CD8 responses, missing private and CD4 specificities.

This chain joins TRBV6-5 and TRBJ1-1; D remains ambiguous. The sequence came from an adult who was a healthcare worker with PCR-confirmed SARS-CoV-2 infection or an uninfected control (not recorded which). This specimen was whole blood, taken at baseline. CDR3 coding DNA: TGTGCCAGCTTGACGAACACTGAAGCTTTCTTT. This sequence encodes CASLTNTEAFF.